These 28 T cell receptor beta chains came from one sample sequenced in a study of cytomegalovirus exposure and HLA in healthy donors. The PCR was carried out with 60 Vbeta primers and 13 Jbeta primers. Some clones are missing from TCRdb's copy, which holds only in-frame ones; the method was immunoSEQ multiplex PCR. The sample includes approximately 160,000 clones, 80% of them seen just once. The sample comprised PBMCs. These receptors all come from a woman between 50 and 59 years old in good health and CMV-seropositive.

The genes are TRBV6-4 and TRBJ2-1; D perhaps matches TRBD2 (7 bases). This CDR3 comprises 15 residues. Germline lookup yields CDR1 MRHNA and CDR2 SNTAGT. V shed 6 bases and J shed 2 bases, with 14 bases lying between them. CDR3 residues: CASSAWGGAYNEQFF. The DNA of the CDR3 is TGTGCCAGCAGCGCATGGGGGGGCGCCTACAATGAGCAGTTCTTC.

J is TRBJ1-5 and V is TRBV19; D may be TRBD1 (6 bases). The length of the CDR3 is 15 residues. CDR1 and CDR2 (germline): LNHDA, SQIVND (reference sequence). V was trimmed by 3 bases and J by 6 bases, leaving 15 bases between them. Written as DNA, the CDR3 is TGTGCCAGTAGTATCACTGGGGGCGGTACTCAGCCCCAGCATTTT. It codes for CASSITGGGTQPQHF.

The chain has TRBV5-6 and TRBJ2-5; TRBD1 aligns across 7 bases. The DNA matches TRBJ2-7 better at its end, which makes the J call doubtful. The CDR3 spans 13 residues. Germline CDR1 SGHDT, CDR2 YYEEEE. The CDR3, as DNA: TGTGCCAGCAGCGACAGGGCTGTTTACGAGCAGTACTTC. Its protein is CASSDRAVYEQYF.

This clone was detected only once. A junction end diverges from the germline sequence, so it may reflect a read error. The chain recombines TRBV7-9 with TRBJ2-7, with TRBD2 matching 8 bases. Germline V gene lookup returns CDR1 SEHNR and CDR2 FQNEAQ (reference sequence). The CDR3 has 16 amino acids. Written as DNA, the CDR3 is TGTTCCAGCAGCTCCCCTGCGGGGGGTGGGACCTACGAGCAGTACTTC. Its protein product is CSSSSPAGGGTYEQYF.

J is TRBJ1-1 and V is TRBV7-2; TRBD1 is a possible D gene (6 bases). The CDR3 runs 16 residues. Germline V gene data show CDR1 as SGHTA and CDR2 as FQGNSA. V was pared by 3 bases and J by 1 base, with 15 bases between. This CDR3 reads CASSFRGGTSNTEAFF. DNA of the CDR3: TGTGCCAGCAGCTTTAGGGGTGGGACATCGAACACTGAAGCTTTCTTT.

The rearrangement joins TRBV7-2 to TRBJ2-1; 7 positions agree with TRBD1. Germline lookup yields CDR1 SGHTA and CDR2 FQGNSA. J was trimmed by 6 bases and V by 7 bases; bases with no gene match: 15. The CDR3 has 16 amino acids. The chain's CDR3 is CASKSGWDSPSNEQFF. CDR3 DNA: TGTGCCAGCAAGTCTGGATGGGACAGCCCTAGCAATGAGCAGTTCTTC.

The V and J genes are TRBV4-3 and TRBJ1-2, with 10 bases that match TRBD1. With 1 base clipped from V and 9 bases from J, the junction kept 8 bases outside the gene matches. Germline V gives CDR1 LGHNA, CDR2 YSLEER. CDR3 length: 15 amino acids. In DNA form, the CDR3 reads TGCGCCAGCAGCCAAGGGCCGGGACAGGGGATGAGCTACACCTTC. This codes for CASSQGPGQGMSYTF.

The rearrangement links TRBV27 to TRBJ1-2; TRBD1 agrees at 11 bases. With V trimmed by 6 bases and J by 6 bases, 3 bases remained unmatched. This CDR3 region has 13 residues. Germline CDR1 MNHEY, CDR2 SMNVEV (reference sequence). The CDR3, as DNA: TGTGCCAGCAGACCGGACAGGGGGCATGGCTACACCTTC. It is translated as CASRPDRGHGYTF.

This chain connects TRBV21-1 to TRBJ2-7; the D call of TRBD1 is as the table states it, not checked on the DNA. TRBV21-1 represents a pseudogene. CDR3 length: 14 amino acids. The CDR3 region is CASKGQASPYEQYF. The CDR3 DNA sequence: TGTGCCAGCAAGGGACAGGCTTCTCCCTACGAGCAGTACTTC.

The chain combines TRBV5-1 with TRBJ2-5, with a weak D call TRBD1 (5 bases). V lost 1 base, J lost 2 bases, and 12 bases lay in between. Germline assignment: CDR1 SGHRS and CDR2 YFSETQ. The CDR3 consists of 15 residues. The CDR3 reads CASSLLGREQETQYF. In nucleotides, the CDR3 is TGCGCCAGCAGCTTGTTAGGCAGGGAACAAGAGACCCAGTACTTC. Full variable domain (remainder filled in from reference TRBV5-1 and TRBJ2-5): KAGVTQTPRYLIKTRGQQVTLSCSPISGHRSVSWYQQTPGQGLQFLFEYFSETQRNKGNFPGRFSGRQFSNSRSEMNVSTLELGDSALYLCASSLLGREQETQYFGPGTRLLVL.

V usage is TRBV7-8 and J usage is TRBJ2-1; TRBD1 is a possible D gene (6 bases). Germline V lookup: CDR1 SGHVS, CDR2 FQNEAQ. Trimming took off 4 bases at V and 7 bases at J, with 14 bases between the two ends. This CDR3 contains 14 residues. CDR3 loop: CASSSGQTRNEQFF. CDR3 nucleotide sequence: TGTGCCAGCAGCTCCGGACAGACTCGGAATGAGCAGTTCTTC.

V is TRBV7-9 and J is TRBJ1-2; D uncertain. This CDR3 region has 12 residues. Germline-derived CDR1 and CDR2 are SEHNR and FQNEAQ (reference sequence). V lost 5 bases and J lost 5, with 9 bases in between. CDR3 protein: CASSRTGYGYTF. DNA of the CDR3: TGTGCCAGCAGCCGGACGGGGTATGGCTACACCTTC.

CDR3 sequence reads: CAVQPQAGDYEQYF. Written as DNA, the CDR3 is TGTGCCGTTCAACCCCAGGCAGGGGACTACGAGCAGTACTTC. V is TRBV10-3 and J is TRBJ2-7; possible D gene TRBD1, 6 bases. This CDR3 has 14 residues. The V and J ends lost 11 bases and 3 bases respectively, with 20 bases between them. Per the germline V gene, CDR1 is ENHRY and CDR2 is SYGVKD.

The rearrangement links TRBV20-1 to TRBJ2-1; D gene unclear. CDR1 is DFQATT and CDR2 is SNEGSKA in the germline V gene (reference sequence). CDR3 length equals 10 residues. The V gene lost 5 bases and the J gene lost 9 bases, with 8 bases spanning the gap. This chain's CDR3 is CSASTGEQFF. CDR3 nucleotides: TGCAGTGCTTCTACCGGTGAGCAGTTCTTC.

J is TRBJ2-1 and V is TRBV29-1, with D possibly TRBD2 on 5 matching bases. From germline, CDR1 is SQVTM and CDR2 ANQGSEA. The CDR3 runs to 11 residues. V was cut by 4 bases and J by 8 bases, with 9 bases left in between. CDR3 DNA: TGCAGCGTTGGCGGGTATTATGAGCAGTTCTTC. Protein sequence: CSVGGYYEQFF.

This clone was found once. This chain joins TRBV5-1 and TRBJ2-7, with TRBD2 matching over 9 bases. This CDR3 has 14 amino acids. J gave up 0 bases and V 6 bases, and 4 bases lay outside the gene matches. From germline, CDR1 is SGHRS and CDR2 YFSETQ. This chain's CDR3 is CASIPTSGSYEQYF. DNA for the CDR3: TGCGCCAGCATCCCGACTAGCGGCTCCTACGAGCAGTACTTC.

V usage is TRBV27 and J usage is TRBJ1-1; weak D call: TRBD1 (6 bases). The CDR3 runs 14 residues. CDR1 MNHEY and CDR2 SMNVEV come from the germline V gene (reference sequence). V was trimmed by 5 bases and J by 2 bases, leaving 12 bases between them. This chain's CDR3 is CASSRRQENTEAFF. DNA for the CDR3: TGTGCCAGCAGTCGAAGACAGGAAAACACTGAAGCTTTCTTT.

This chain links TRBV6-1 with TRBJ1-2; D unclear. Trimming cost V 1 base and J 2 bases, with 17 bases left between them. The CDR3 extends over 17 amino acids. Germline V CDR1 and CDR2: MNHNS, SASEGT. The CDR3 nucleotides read TGTGCCAGCAGTGAAGTAGGTGGGTCAGGCCGGAACTATGGCTACACCTTC. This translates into CASSEVGGSGRNYGYTF.

The CDR3 here is CAILEQGAGGYTF. The CDR3 region has the DNA TGTGCCATCCTCGAACAGGGGGCAGGAGGCTACACCTTC. The V call is TRBV10-3, the J call TRBJ1-2; 9 bases fit TRBD1. This CDR3 is built from 13 residues. With 8 bases clipped from V and 8 bases from J, the junction kept 9 bases outside the gene matches. The germline CDR1 and CDR2 sequences are ENHRY and SYGVKD.

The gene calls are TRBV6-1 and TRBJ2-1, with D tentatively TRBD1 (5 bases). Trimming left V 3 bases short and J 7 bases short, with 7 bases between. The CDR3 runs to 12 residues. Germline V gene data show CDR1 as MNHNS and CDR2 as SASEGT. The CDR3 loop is CASSDRVNEQFF. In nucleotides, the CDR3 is TGTGCCAGCAGTGACAGGGTGAATGAGCAGTTCTTC.

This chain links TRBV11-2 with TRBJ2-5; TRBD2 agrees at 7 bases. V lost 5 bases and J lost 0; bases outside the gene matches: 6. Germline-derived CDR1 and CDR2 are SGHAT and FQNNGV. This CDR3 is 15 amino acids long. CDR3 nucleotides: TGTGCCAGCAGCCCCACGGGGGGACACCAAGAGACCCAGTACTTC. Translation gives CASSPTGGHQETQYF. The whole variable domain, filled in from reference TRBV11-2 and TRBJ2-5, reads EAGVAQSPRYKIIEKRQSVAFWCNPISGHATLYWYQQILGQGPKLLIQFQNNGVVDDSQLPKDRFSAERLKGVDSTLKIQPAKLEDSAVYLCASSPTGGHQETQYFGPGTRLLVL.

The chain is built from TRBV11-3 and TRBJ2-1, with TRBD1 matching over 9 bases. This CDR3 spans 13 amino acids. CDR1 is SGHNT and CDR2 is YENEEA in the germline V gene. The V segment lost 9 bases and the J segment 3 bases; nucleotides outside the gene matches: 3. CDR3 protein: CASRGQGYNEQFF. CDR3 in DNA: TGTGCCAGTCGGGGACAGGGCTACAATGAGCAGTTCTTC.

CDR3 region: CSVRASGRANEKLFF. Here the CDR3 DNA reads TGCAGCGTTCGCGCCTCGGGTAGAGCTAATGAAAAACTGTTTTTT. The chain employs TRBV29-1 and TRBJ1-4; unclear D gene. Per the germline V gene, CDR1 is SQVTM and CDR2 is ANQGSEA. Trimming shortened V by 5 bases and J by 3 bases, and 16 bases separated the two germline ends. The length of the CDR3 is 15 residues. The full variable domain, rest sourced from reference TRBV29-1 and TRBJ1-4, is SAVISQKPSRDICQRGTSLTIQCQVDSQVTMMFWYRQQPGQSLTLIATANQGSEATYESGFVIDKFPISRPNLTFSTLTVSNMSPEDSSIYLCSVRASGRANEKLFFGSGTQLSVL.

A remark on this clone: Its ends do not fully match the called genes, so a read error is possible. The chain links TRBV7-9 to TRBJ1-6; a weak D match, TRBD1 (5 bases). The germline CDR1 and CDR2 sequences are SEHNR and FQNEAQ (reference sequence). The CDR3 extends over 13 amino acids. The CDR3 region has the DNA TGTTCCAGCAATGGGGAGGGGAATTCACCCCTCCACTTT. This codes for CSSNGEGNSPLHF. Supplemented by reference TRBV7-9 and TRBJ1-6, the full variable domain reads DTGVSQNPRHKITKRGQNVTFRCDPISEHNRLYWYRQTLGQGPEFLTYFQNEAQLEKSRLLSDRFSAERPKGSFSTLEIQRTEQGDSAMYLCSSNGEGNSPLHFGNGTRLTVT.

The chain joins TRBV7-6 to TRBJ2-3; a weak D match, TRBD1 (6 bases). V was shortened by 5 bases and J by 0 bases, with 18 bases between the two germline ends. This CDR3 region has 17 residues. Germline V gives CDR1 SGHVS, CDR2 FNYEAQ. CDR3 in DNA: TGTGCCAGCAGCCCCGGACAGCGCGCCCCTAGCACAGATACGCAGTATTTT. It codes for CASSPGQRAPSTDTQYF.

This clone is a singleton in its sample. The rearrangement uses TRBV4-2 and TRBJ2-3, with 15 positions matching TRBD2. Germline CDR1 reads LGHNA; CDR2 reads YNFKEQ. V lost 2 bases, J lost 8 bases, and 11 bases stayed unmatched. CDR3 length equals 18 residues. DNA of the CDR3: TGTGCCAGCAGCCAACGTGGACTAGCGGGGGGGGTCCAGAGTACGCAGTATTTT. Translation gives CASSQRGLAGGVQSTQYF.

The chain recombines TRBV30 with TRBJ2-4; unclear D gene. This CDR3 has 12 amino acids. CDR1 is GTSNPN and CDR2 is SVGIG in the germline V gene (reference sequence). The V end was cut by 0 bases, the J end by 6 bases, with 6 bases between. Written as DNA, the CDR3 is TGTGCCTGGAGTGTGAACGGAAACATTCAGTACTTC. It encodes CAWSVNGNIQYF. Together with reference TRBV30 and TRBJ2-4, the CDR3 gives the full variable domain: SQTIHQWPATLVQPVGSPLSLECTVEGTSNPNLYWYRQAAGRGLQLLFYSVGIGQISSEVPQNLSASRPQDRQFILSSKKLLLSDSGFYLCAWSVNGNIQYFGAGTRLSVL.

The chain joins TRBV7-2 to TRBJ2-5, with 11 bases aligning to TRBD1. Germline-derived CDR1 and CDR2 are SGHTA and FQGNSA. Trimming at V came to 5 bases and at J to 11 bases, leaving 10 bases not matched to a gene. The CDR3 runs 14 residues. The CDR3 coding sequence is TGTGCCAGCAGCCCTGGACAGGGGGCTACCAAGCAGTACTTC. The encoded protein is CASSPGQGATKQYF.